This T cell receptor (beta chain) comes out of a study of Ad26.COV2.S vaccination and SARS-CoV-2 variants. Turning to the study itself: Participant was drawn from the COV1001 Ad26.COV2.S trial arm. In the study, Ad26.COV2.S was injected intramuscularly once, or twice 56 days apart.

Profiling relied on immunoSEQ multiplex PCR, and the TCRdb table lists in-frame clones only, not all of them. This sample has some 320,000 clones, with about 82% found just once. The length of the CDR3 is 15 residues. Per germline, CDR1 MDHEN and CDR2 SYDVKM. V shed 5 bases and J shed 2 bases, with 13 bases lying between them. As concerns this clone: Its specificity is unknown.

The treatment was: about 20 received Ad26.COV2.S at low or high dose, single or two shots; five or six received placebo; per-sample allocation not given. Sampling happened 63 days after the first vaccine or placebo injection. The sample came from a Boston adult aged 18-55 years. Findings and caveats of the study: It was reported that spike-specific CD8+ and CD4+ T cell responses were substantially broad after vaccination.

The V gene is TRBV28, the J gene TRBJ2-1; the D gene is possibly TRBD1 (6 bases). Material: peripheral blood, obtained in a trial of Ad26.COV2.S vaccine versus placebo. This TCR derives from a person aged 18 to 65 who received the Ad26.COV2.S COVID-19 vaccine or a placebo. The CDR3 loop reads CASSPRDTTYNEQFF. The CDR3, as DNA: TGTGCCAGCAGTCCCCGGGACACAACCTACAATGAGCAGTTCTTC.